These T cell receptor beta chains were read from a single sample in a study of identical twins. TCRdb fed the 5' RACE reads into MiXCR, producing one record per CDR3 protein. Here the sample spans under 1 million distinct CDR3 sequences, over 9% being singletons. These data also formed part of another study, on yellow fever vaccine responses in identical twins.

Sequences were obtained from PBMCs. These receptors came from a woman aged 18-30 years in good health. The CDR3 runs from the conserved cysteine through the conserved F or W. D genes are given only for firm matches. Clone sizes are given selectively: once, few, many, or a class where the clone is expanded.

d_gene: NA; abundance: NA; v_gene: TRBV27; j_gene: TRBJ2-3; CDR3nt: TGTGCCAGCGCCGCCGGCAGTAGCACAGATACGCAGTATTTT; CDR3aa: CASAAGSSTDTQYF
d_gene: NA; abundance: few; v_gene: TRBV7-6; j_gene: TRBJ2-5; CDR3nt: TGTGCCAGCAACCCCCTAGAGAACCAAGAGACCCAGTACTTC; CDR3aa: CASNPLENQETQYF
d_gene: TRBD2; abundance: NA; v_gene: TRBV5-1; j_gene: TRBJ2-5; CDR3nt: TGCGCCAGCAGCTTGTTCAGAGGTACTAGCGGGAGTCTGGAGACCCAGTACTTC; CDR3aa: CASSLFRGTSGSLETQYF
d_gene: NA; abundance: few; v_gene: TRBV5-1; j_gene: TRBJ2-1; CDR3nt: TGCGCCAGCAGCATTGGTGGGGGACAATATGAGCAGTTCTTC; CDR3aa: CASSIGGGQYEQFF
d_gene: TRBD2; abundance: few; v_gene: TRBV4-1; j_gene: TRBJ2-3; CDR3nt: TGCGCCAGCAGTCGACTAGCGGGAGAATGGGATACGCAGTATTTT; CDR3aa: CASSRLAGEWDTQYF
d_gene: NA; abundance: NA; v_gene: TRBV4-1; j_gene: TRBJ2-1; CDR3nt: TGCGCCAGCAGCCGCGGCGACCACAGCTCCTACAATGAGCAGTTCTTC; CDR3aa: CASSRGDHSSYNEQFF
d_gene: TRBD2; abundance: few; v_gene: TRBV5-1; j_gene: TRBJ2-3; CDR3nt: TGCGCCAGCAGCTTAGAACTAGCGGTCACAGATACGCAGTATTTT; CDR3aa: CASSLELAVTDTQYF
d_gene: TRBD2; abundance: many; v_gene: TRBV5-1; j_gene: TRBJ2-2; CDR3nt: TGCGCCAGCACCTCTAGCGGGATTATCATCCCCGGGGAGCTGTTTTTT; CDR3aa: CASTSSGIIIPGELFF
d_gene: NA; abundance: few; v_gene: TRBV29-1; j_gene: TRBJ2-5; CDR3nt: TGCAGCGCGGGACCCACAGGAACGGGGATCCAAGAGACCCAGTACTTC; CDR3aa: CSAGPTGTGIQETQYF
d_gene: TRBD1; abundance: few; v_gene: TRBV27; j_gene: TRBJ1-4; CDR3nt: TGTGCCAGCAGTTTCCGAGGGGGCAGAACTAATGAAAAACTGTTTTTT; CDR3aa: CASSFRGGRTNEKLFF
d_gene: TRBD1; abundance: NA; v_gene: TRBV6-1; j_gene: TRBJ1-5; CDR3nt: TGTGCCAGCAGTCTCCGACAGGGTGGGAATCAGCCCCAGCATTTT; CDR3aa: CASSLRQGGNQPQHF
d_gene: TRBD2; abundance: NA; v_gene: TRBV7-7; j_gene: TRBJ2-1; CDR3nt: TGTGCCAGCAGCTCAATACTAGCGGGAGTGGATGAGCAGTTCTTC; CDR3aa: CASSSILAGVDEQFF
d_gene: NA; abundance: many; v_gene: TRBV2; j_gene: TRBJ2-2; CDR3nt: TGTGCCAGCAGTGAATGGGTCCACCTGACGAACACCGGGGAGCTGTTTTTT; CDR3aa: CASSEWVHLTNTGELFF
d_gene: NA; abundance: NA; v_gene: TRBV29-1; j_gene: TRBJ1-1; CDR3nt: TGCAGCGTCCCGGAGGGGACTGAAGCTTTCTTT; CDR3aa: CSVPEGTEAFF
d_gene: NA; abundance: many; v_gene: TRBV24-1; j_gene: TRBJ2-7; CDR3nt: TGTGCCACCCGGGGACACCCTGTGGTGCAGTACTTC; CDR3aa: CATRGHPVVQYF
d_gene: NA; abundance: NA; v_gene: TRBV12-3/TRBV12-4; j_gene: TRBJ1-5; CDR3nt: TGTGCCAGCACCCTGGCAGGTTCCAATCAGCCCCAGCATTTT; CDR3aa: CASTLAGSNQPQHF
d_gene: NA; abundance: NA; v_gene: TRBV7-8; j_gene: TRBJ2-7; CDR3nt: TGTGCCAGCAGCCTGCGGGACGAGTCCTACGAGCAGTACTTC; CDR3aa: CASSLRDESYEQYF
d_gene: TRBD2; abundance: few; v_gene: TRBV28; j_gene: TRBJ2-7; CDR3nt: TGTGCCAGCGCGTCCGGACTAGCCTCGTACGAGCAGTACTTC; CDR3aa: CASASGLASYEQYF
d_gene: TRBD1; abundance: NA; v_gene: TRBV5-1; j_gene: TRBJ2-3; CDR3nt: TGCGCCAGCAGCTTACAAGGACAGGGATGGCGCCCTTTGACAGATACGCAGTATTTT; CDR3aa: CASSLQGQGWRPLTDTQYF
d_gene: TRBD1; abundance: few; v_gene: TRBV10-3; j_gene: TRBJ2-3; CDR3nt: TGTGCCATCAGTCATCCGGGACAGCGCCGAATTCGCACAGATACGCAGTATTTT; CDR3aa: CAISHPGQRRIRTDTQYF
d_gene: NA; abundance: few; v_gene: TRBV11-2; j_gene: TRBJ1-2; CDR3nt: TGTGCCAGCAGCCCAACACCCCGGGTATGGGCGGCAGACTATGGCTACACCTTC; CDR3aa: CASSPTPRVWAADYGYTF
d_gene: TRBD2; abundance: NA; v_gene: TRBV7-9; j_gene: TRBJ2-7; CDR3nt: TGTGCCAGCGCGACTAGCGAGACCTACGAGCAGTACTTC; CDR3aa: CASATSETYEQYF
d_gene: NA; abundance: NA; v_gene: TRBV25-1; j_gene: TRBJ2-3; CDR3nt: TGTGCCAGCAGTGAATTGTGGGGGGGACAGGTAGATACGCAGTATTTT; CDR3aa: CASSELWGGQVDTQYF
d_gene: TRBD2; abundance: few; v_gene: TRBV5-1; j_gene: TRBJ2-1; CDR3nt: TGCGCCAGCAGCAAGGCGGGGGGCGGCTACAATGAGCAGTTCTTC; CDR3aa: CASSKAGGGYNEQFF
d_gene: TRBD2; abundance: few; v_gene: TRBV24-1; j_gene: TRBJ2-1; CDR3nt: TGTGCCACCAGTGATTTTTTGGCTAGCGGGGGGAATGAGCAGTTCTTC; CDR3aa: CATSDFLASGGNEQFF
d_gene: NA; abundance: few; v_gene: TRBV9; j_gene: TRBJ2-1; CDR3nt: TGTGCCAGCAGCCCATACTCGGAATACAATGAGCAGTTCTTC; CDR3aa: CASSPYSEYNEQFF
d_gene: TRBD1; abundance: NA; v_gene: TRBV20-1; j_gene: TRBJ2-2; CDR3nt: TGCAGTGCCGGACAGGGTCGAACCGGGGAGCTGTTTTTT; CDR3aa: CSAGQGRTGELFF
d_gene: NA; abundance: few; v_gene: TRBV20-1; j_gene: TRBJ2-1; CDR3nt: TGCAGTGCTAGACCCCCGTTCTTC; CDR3aa: CSARPPFF
d_gene: NA; abundance: few; v_gene: TRBV10-2; j_gene: TRBJ2-7; CDR3nt: TGCGCCAGCAGTGATACAGGCTACGAGCAGTACTTC; CDR3aa: CASSDTGYEQYF
d_gene: NA; abundance: NA; v_gene: TRBV2; j_gene: TRBJ2-5; CDR3nt: TGTGCCAGCGCAACGTGGCTAGCCGTAGAGACCCAGTACTTC; CDR3aa: CASATWLAVETQYF
d_gene: TRBD1; abundance: NA; v_gene: TRBV12-3/TRBV12-4; j_gene: TRBJ2-7; CDR3nt: TGTGCCAGCAGTTTAGATGGGACAGGGTCCGACGAGCAGTACTTC; CDR3aa: CASSLDGTGSDEQYF